A single sample is the source of the 22 T cell receptor beta chains below, sequenced in a study of shared clonotypes between healthy human individuals. Only in-frame clones appear in the TCRdb table, and some are missing; sequencing was by immunoSEQ multiplex PCR. Found here are around 2.5 million clones, 90% to 95% of them singletons; the top ten hold around 0.37%. The sample consisted of naive CD4+ T cells from PBMCs. Specified subset: CD45RA+ positively selected. These TCRs come from a man younger than 30 in good health. Some clones in this sample may be carry-over from other donors' samples.

This chain joins TRBV19 and TRBJ2-7; the D gene is possibly TRBD1 (7 bases). CDR1 is LNHDA and CDR2 is SQIVND in the germline V gene (reference sequence). This CDR3 contains 17 residues. Trimming stripped 10 bases from V and 0 bases from J, with 25 bases between. This CDR3 reads CANTASGRQGLSYEQYF. The CDR3, as DNA: TGTGCCAATACCGCCTCCGGACGACAGGGACTCTCCTACGAGCAGTACTTC.

The chain carries TRBV18 and TRBJ2-7, with D tentatively TRBD2 (6 bases). Germline V gives CDR1 KGHSH, CDR2 LQKENI. V was cut by 2 bases and J by 5 bases, with 16 bases left in between. The CDR3 has 15 amino acids. CDR3 DNA sequence: TGTGCCAGCTCACCAAGTCAGGGAGGAGTCCACGAGCAGTACTTC. This encodes CASSPSQGGVHEQYF.

In its sample, this clone was seen once. The chain is built from TRBV29-1 and TRBJ1-2, with D unclear. Trimming took 3 bases from V and 4 from J, leaving 9 bases between them. The CDR3 has 12 residues. The germline gives CDR1 SQVTM, CDR2 ANQGSEA. CDR3 loop: CSVEWEPYGYTF. DNA for the CDR3: TGCAGCGTTGAGTGGGAACCCTATGGCTACACCTTC.

In regard to this clone: The sample carries other DNA sequences with the same CDR3. This sequence joins TRBV28 and TRBJ1-3, with D maybe TRBD1 (5 bases). Germline V gene lookup returns CDR1 MDHEN and CDR2 SYDVKM. Trimming removed 5 bases from V and 2 bases from J, with 10 bases in between. This CDR3 is built from 14 residues. This CDR3 is CASSLWGAGNTIYF. As DNA, the CDR3 is TGTGCCAGCAGTCTGTGGGGGGCTGGAAACACCATATATTTT.

The genes are TRBV14 and TRBJ1-2, with D possibly being TRBD1 (5 bases). Germline lookup yields CDR1 SGHDN and CDR2 FVKESK. This CDR3 comprises 15 residues. V lost 1 base and J 2 bases, leaving 11 bases between the germline ends. CDR3 amino acids: CASSQAPGRNYGYTF. The CDR3 DNA follows: TGTGCCAGCAGCCAAGCCCCGGGACGGAACTATGGCTACACCTTC.

The chain is built from TRBV28 and TRBJ1-2; D possibly corresponds to TRBD1 (6 bases). Germline V lookup: CDR1 MDHEN, CDR2 SYDVKM. This CDR3 has 13 amino acids. V shed 5 bases and J shed 6 bases, with 13 bases lying between them. The CDR3 spells CASSRISGDGYTF. CDR3 DNA: TGTGCCAGCAGTCGCATATCAGGGGATGGCTACACCTTC.

This chain joins TRBV7-3 and TRBJ2-1; D not certain. The CDR3 has 16 amino acids. The germline V and J ends were trimmed by 4 bases and 0 bases, with 13 bases remaining between them. The germline gives CDR1 SGHTA, CDR2 FQGTGA. The CDR3 is CASSYGPASSYNEQFF. CDR3 DNA: TGTGCCAGCAGCTACGGACCGGCTAGCTCCTACAATGAGCAGTTCTTC.

CDR3 loop: CASSPYGGNTEAFF. CDR3 nucleotide sequence: TGTGCCAGTAGTCCGTACGGGGGGAACACTGAAGCTTTCTTT. This chain links TRBV19 with TRBJ1-1; weak D call: TRBD1 (5 bases). V was pared by 5 bases and J by 1 base, with 11 bases between. Looked up from germline, CDR1 is LNHDA and CDR2 is SQIVND (reference sequence). The CDR3 extends over 14 amino acids.

The chain joins TRBV28 to TRBJ2-7, with a tentative D call TRBD1 (8 bases). CDR1 and CDR2 from the germline V gene are MDHEN and SYDVKM. The V and J ends lost 5 bases and 12 bases respectively, with 14 bases between them. This CDR3 is built from 11 residues. This chain's CDR3 is CASSRTGRVYF. CDR3 nucleotide sequence: TGTGCCAGCAGTCGGACAGGGAGGGTGTACTTC.

The gene calls are TRBV5-1 and TRBJ2-2; no firm D call. V lost 0 bases and J lost 5, with 20 bases in between. The V gene's germline CDR1 is SGHRS and CDR2 YFSETQ. CDR3 length: 18 residues. CDR3 in amino acids: CASSLGVATYSGTGELFF. CDR3 bases: TGCGCCAGCAGCTTGGGAGTGGCGACCTATTCCGGGACCGGGGAGCTGTTTTTT. Looking up the rest from reference TRBV5-1 and TRBJ2-2 gives the full variable domain: KAGVTQTPRYLIKTRGQQVTLSCSPISGHRSVSWYQQTPGQGLQFLFEYFSETQRNKGNFPGRFSGRQFSNSRSEMNVSTLELGDSALYLCASSLGVATYSGTGELFFGEGSRLTVL.

CDR3 DNA: TGCGCCAGCAGCTTGGAAAACTCGGGAAACGAGCAGTACTTC. Translated: CASSLENSGNEQYF. The chain joins TRBV5-1 to TRBJ2-7, with TRBD2 as a possible D gene (5 bases). Germline CDR1 reads SGHRS; CDR2 reads YFSETQ. The CDR3 sequence is 14 residues long. The V and J ends lost 0 bases and 5 bases respectively, with 12 bases between them.

V is TRBV7-2 and J is TRBJ2-3; D is tentatively TRBD1 or TRBD2 (5 bases each). The CDR3 covers 16 residues. The germline V gene has CDR1 SGHTA and CDR2 FQGNSA. V shed 6 bases and J shed 4 bases, with 20 bases lying between them. CDR3 DNA: TGTGCCAGCAGACCCGCGAGGGGCCTTTCCGCAGATACGCAGTATTTT. Protein: CASRPARGLSADTQYF.

The J gene is TRBJ2-1, the V gene TRBV7-2; 9 positions match TRBD1. Germline-derived CDR1 and CDR2 are SGHTA and FQGNSA. The CDR3 length is 15 residues. J was trimmed by 1 base and V by 3 bases; bases with no gene match: 1. CDR3: CASSFGTGSYNEQFF. The CDR3 nucleotides are TGTGCCAGCAGCTTCGGGACAGGGTCCTACAATGAGCAGTTCTTC.

The chain links TRBV5-6 to TRBJ2-3, with TRBD1 matching 7 bases. With V trimmed by 3 bases and J by 2 bases, 9 bases remained unmatched. CDR1 is SGHDT and CDR2 is YYEEEE in the germline V gene. CDR3 size: 16 residues. In nucleotides, the CDR3 is TGTGCCAGCAGCTCACCCCGGGACAGCTACACAGATACGCAGTATTTT. Translation: CASSSPRDSYTDTQYF.

The chain recombines TRBV5-4 with TRBJ1-2; D gene ambiguous. This CDR3 is built from 15 residues. Between the trimmed V and J ends, which lost 0 bases and 4 bases, there was a span of 13 bases. Germline CDR1 is SGHNT and CDR2 is YYREEE (reference sequence). The CDR3 nucleotides read TGTGCCAGCAGCTTGGAAGGTTCGGCAGGCTATGGCTACACCTTC. Translating gives CASSLEGSAGYGYTF.

This chain joins TRBV6-1 and TRBJ2-2; D unresolved. CDR1 and CDR2 from the germline V gene are MNHNS and SASEGT. Trimming cost V 5 bases and J 2 bases, with 9 bases left between them. The CDR3 has 14 residues. The CDR3 bases are TGTGCCAGCAGTATTAAACCAAACACCGGGGAGCTGTTTTTT. It codes for CASSIKPNTGELFF.

The V and J genes are TRBV5-1 and TRBJ2-5; D not resolved. This CDR3 has 15 amino acids. Deletions cut 4 bases from V and 5 bases from J, with 18 bases between. Germline V gene lookup returns CDR1 SGHRS and CDR2 YFSETQ. CDR3 sequence (DNA): TGCGCCAGCAGCATGGCCACAGAGGTTTGGGAGACCCAGTACTTC. Its translation is CASSMATEVWETQYF.

The chain uses TRBV5-1 and TRBJ1-2; 7 bases map to TRBD1. Germline CDR1 reads SGHRS; CDR2 reads YFSETQ. This CDR3 is 13 amino acids long. Germline trimming cut 3 bases from V and 12 bases from J; bases unmatched to any gene: 11. CDR3 protein: CASSSGNRGADTF. The DNA for the CDR3 is TGCGCCAGCAGCTCAGGTAACAGGGGAGCGGACACCTTC.

The rearrangement links TRBV6-6 to TRBJ1-1; D call uncertain. The CDR3 length is 15 residues. The V end was cut by 2 bases, the J end by 7 bases, with 17 bases between. Germline V gene data show CDR1 as MNHNY and CDR2 as SVGAGI (reference sequence). The CDR3 loop reads CASSYPEGGRSEAFF. The CDR3 coding sequence is TGTGCCAGCAGTTACCCGGAGGGTGGGAGGAGTGAAGCTTTCTTT.

The chain recombines TRBV18 with TRBJ2-7; tentatively, D is TRBD2 (6 bases). This CDR3 region has 13 residues. With 3 bases removed from V and 4 bases from J, the gap between germline ends came to 10 bases. Germline V gives CDR1 KGHSH, CDR2 LQKENI. The CDR3 sequence: CASSPTTSYEQYF. DNA of the CDR3: TGTGCCAGCTCACCCACGACTAGTTACGAGCAGTACTTC.

This clone is a singleton in its sample. The chain carries TRBV7-9 and TRBJ1-5, with D hard to call. Trimming left V 2 bases short and J 1 base short, with 9 bases between. The CDR3 is made up of 15 amino acids. Germline CDR1 SEHNR, CDR2 FQNEAQ (reference sequence). CDR3 residues: CASSLSLGSNQPQHF. The CDR3 nucleotides are TGTGCCAGCAGCTTAAGTTTGGGAAGCAATCAGCCCCAGCATTTT.

In regard to this clone: Other nucleotide sequences from this sample produce the same CDR3. The V call is TRBV19, the J call TRBJ2-1, with a weak D call TRBD2 (5 bases). The ends were cut back, 1 base at V and 7 bases at J, with 8 bases in the middle. Germline loops: CDR1 LNHDA, CDR2 SQIVND (reference sequence). The CDR3 spans 13 residues. The chain's CDR3 is CASSIGRGNEQFF. CDR3 bases: TGTGCCAGTAGTATAGGGCGCGGGAATGAGCAGTTCTTC.